The rows below give T cell receptor beta chains drawn from one sample of a study of a mutant IDH1 vaccine in newly diagnosed glioma. For these TCRs, the target antigens are not known. Method: immunoSEQ multiplex PCR; TCRdb's copy keeps in-frame clones and lacks some. In the table there are approximately 43,000 clones, 78% of which are singletons. Sequencing used PBMCs, obtained from a glioma patient whose treatment included an IDH1 peptide vaccine. Every receptor here comes from a woman in her forties with glioma. Some clones in this sample may be carry-over from other donors' samples. The CDR3 runs from the conserved cysteine through the conserved F or W. Fields, in order: D gene, J gene, V gene, clone size, CDR3 DNA, CDR3 protein. The D gene is left open where the match is weak. The size entry is marked missing in some rows and otherwise reads once, few, many or a size class.

-,TRBJ1-1,TRBV5-1,-,TGCGCCAGCAGCACCCAGGGGTTACCTGAAGCTTTCTTT,CASSTQGLPEAFF
-,TRBJ1-3,TRBV5-8,-,TGTGCCAGCAGCTTGGTATCTTCAGGTCTAAACACCATATATTTT,CASSLVSSGLNTIYF
-,TRBJ2-3,TRBV4-1,medium-sized,TGCGCCAGCAGCCAAGGGTTGCCGGCAGATACGCAGTATTTT,CASSQGLPADTQYF
TRBD1,TRBJ2-2,TRBV5-6,-,TGTGCCAGCAGCGCAAGGGACAGGTTCACCGGGGAGCTGTTTTTT,CASSARDRFTGELFF
-,TRBJ1-1,TRBV25-1,few,TGTGCCAGCAGTGAACCGGGACGTGGGGCAACTGAAGCTTTCTTT,CASSEPGRGATEAFF
TRBD2,TRBJ2-7,TRBV23-1,-,TGCGCCAGCAGTCAATCGGGCCTAGCGGGAGGAGAGCAGTACTTC,CASSQSGLAGGEQYF
-,TRBJ1-2,TRBV14,-,TGTGCCAGCAGCCAACTTACGACCCCCAAGTGGCAGGGATATTCTGGCTACACCTTC,CASSQLTTPKWQGYSGYTF
-,TRBJ2-7,TRBV15,-,TGTGCCACCAGCAGAGATGGGCACCACTACGAGCAGTACTTC,CATSRDGHHYEQYF
-,TRBJ1-5,TRBV6-5,few,TGTGCCAGCAGTTCACCGGGGGGCGGCCAGCATTTT,CASSSPGGGQHF
-,TRBJ1-1,TRBV7-8,-,TGTGCCAGCAGCTTATTACTGGTGGGGGCTTTCTTT,CASSLLLVGAFF
-,TRBJ1-1,TRBV19,-,TGTGCCAGTAGTTTCCACAGGGCTGAAGCTTTCTTT,CASSFHRAEAFF
-,TRBJ1-5,TRBV19,-,TGTGCCAGTAGTATTATAGGGGGAAATCAGCCCCAGCATTTT,CASSIIGGNQPQHF
-,TRBJ1-2,TRBV5-4,-,TGTGCCAGCCAGAACCGGGTGAGTGGCGGCTACACCTTC,CASQNRVSGGYTF
-,TRBJ1-2,TRBV9,once,TGTGCCAGCAGCGTAGCTACAGAGGGGGACGGACCACGCTTC,CASSVATEGDGPRF
TRBD1,TRBJ1-1,TRBV5-5,-,TGTGCCAGCAGTTTTGCGGTGCGACAGGGGGAGACTGAAGCTTTCTTT,CASSFAVRQGETEAFF